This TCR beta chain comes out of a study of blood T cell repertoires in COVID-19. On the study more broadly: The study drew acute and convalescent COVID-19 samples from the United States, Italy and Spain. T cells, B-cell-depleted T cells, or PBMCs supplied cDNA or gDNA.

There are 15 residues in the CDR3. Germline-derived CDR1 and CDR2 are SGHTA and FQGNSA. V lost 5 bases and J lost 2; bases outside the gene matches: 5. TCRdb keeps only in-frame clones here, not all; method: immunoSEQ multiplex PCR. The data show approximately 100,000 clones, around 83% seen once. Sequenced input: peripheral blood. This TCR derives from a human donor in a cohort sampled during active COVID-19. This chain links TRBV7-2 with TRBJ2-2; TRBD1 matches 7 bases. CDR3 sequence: CASSLRQGNTGELFF. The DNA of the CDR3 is TGTGCCAGCAGCCTCAGACAGGGTAACACCGGGGAGCTGTTTTTT. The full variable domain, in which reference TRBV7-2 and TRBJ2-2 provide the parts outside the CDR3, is GAGVSQSPSNKVTEKGKDVELRCDPISGHTALYWYRQSLGQGLEFLIYFQGNSAPDKSGLPSDRFSAERTGGSVSTLTIQRTQQEDSAVYLCASSLRQGNTGELFFGEGSRLTVL.